These 8 T cell receptor beta chains share one sample of origin, sequenced in a study of blood T cell repertoires in COVID-19. Only in-frame clones appear in the TCRdb table, and some are missing; sequencing was by immunoSEQ multiplex PCR. Of 100,000 to 140,000 clones in the sample, roughly 90% were seen once. Sample: peripheral blood. These receptors came from a man aged 40-49 years with active or convalescent COVID-19.

This CDR3 reads CASSQELVSSYNEQFF. CDR3 DNA sequence: TGTGCCAGCAGCCAAGAGCTAGTTAGCTCCTACAATGAGCAGTTCTTC. This chain links TRBV4-2 with TRBJ2-1; no reliable D call. In germline, CDR1 is LGHNA, CDR2 YNFKEQ. This CDR3 spans 16 amino acids. The ends were cut back, 0 bases at V and 0 bases at J, with 9 bases in the middle.

The V and J genes are TRBV10-3 and TRBJ1-1; possibly TRBD1 for D (6 bases). CDR1 and CDR2 from the germline V gene are ENHRY and SYGVKD. CDR3 length: 14 amino acids. V was pared by 0 bases and J by 4 bases, with 9 bases between. CDR3 sequence reads: CAISESKGGTEAFF. For the CDR3, the DNA is TGTGCCATCAGTGAGTCGAAAGGGGGCACTGAAGCTTTCTTT.

This chain connects TRBV9 to TRBJ2-3; TRBD2 matches 9 bases. V was clipped by 4 bases and J by 2 bases; unmatched bases: 5. The CDR3 contains 15 residues. CDR1 and CDR2 (germline): SGDLS, YYNGEE. The CDR3 reads CASSRAGGHTDTQYF. The CDR3 DNA reads TGTGCCAGCAGCCGGGCGGGGGGGCACACAGATACGCAGTATTTT.

The chain recombines TRBV14 with TRBJ1-2, with D maybe TRBD1 (6 bases). CDR1 SGHDN and CDR2 FVKESK come from the germline V gene. This CDR3 is built from 15 residues. V lost 1 base and J lost 2, with 11 bases in between. DNA of the CDR3: TGTGCCAGCAGCCAAGGTTATCAGGGGAACTATGGCTACACCTTC. Protein: CASSQGYQGNYGYTF.

The chain carries TRBV30 and TRBJ1-3, with D tentatively TRBD1 (5 bases). The CDR3 covers 15 residues. V lost 3 bases and J 0 bases, leaving 12 bases between the germline ends. In germline, CDR1 is GTSNPN, CDR2 SVGIG (reference sequence). The CDR3 nucleotides are TGTGCCTGGAGGGACACCCAAGGCTCTGGAAACACCATATATTTT. Residues: CAWRDTQGSGNTIYF.

The rearrangement uses TRBV7-6 and TRBJ2-2; 9 nucleotides agree with TRBD1. This CDR3 has 17 amino acids. The germline V gene encodes CDR1 SGHVS and CDR2 FNYEAQ. The V gene end was trimmed by 5 bases and the J gene end by 2 bases; junction bases not matched to a gene: 9. The CDR3 here is CASSLNLQGANTGELFF. For the CDR3, the DNA is TGTGCCAGCAGCCTCAACTTACAGGGGGCTAACACCGGGGAGCTGTTTTTT.

V gene TRBV12-5 combines with J gene TRBJ2-5; 7 bases map to TRBD1. The germline gives CDR1 LGHNT, CDR2 FRNRAP. V was clipped by 1 base and J by 4 bases; unmatched bases: 9. This CDR3 has 16 amino acids. CDR3 sequence reads: CASGLGTTGTAETQYF. CDR3 sequence (DNA): TGTGCTAGTGGTTTGGGAACCACCGGGACAGCAGAGACCCAGTACTTC. Drawing the rest from reference TRBV12-5 and TRBJ2-5, the complete variable domain is DARVTQTPRHKVTEMGQEVTMRCQPILGHNTVFWYRQTMMQGLELLAYFRNRAPLDDSGMPKDRFSAEMPDATLATLKIQPSEPRDSAVYFCASGLGTTGTAETQYFGPGTRLLVL.

The chain combines TRBV28 with TRBJ2-1, with D perhaps TRBD1 (5 bases). Germline V gene sequence: CDR1 MDHEN, CDR2 SYDVKM. Between the trimmed V and J ends, which lost 10 bases and 3 bases, there was a span of 22 bases. The CDR3 is made up of 16 amino acids. The CDR3: CATFTGIGQSYNEQFF. As DNA, the CDR3 is TGTGCCACCTTTACAGGTATCGGTCAGAGCTACAATGAGCAGTTCTTC.